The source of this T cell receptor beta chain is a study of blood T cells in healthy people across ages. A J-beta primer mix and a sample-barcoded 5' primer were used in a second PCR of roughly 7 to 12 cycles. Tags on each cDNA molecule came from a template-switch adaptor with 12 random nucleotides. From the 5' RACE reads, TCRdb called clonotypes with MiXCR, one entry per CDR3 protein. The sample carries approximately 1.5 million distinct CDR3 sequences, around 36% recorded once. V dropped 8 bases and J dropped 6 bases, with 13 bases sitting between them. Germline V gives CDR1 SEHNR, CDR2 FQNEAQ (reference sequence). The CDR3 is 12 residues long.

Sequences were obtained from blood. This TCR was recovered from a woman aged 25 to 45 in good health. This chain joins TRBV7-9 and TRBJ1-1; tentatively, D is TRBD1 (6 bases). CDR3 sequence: CASGGGAAEAFF. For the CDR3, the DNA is TGTGCCAGCGGTGGGGGCGCGGCTGAAGCTTTCTTT.